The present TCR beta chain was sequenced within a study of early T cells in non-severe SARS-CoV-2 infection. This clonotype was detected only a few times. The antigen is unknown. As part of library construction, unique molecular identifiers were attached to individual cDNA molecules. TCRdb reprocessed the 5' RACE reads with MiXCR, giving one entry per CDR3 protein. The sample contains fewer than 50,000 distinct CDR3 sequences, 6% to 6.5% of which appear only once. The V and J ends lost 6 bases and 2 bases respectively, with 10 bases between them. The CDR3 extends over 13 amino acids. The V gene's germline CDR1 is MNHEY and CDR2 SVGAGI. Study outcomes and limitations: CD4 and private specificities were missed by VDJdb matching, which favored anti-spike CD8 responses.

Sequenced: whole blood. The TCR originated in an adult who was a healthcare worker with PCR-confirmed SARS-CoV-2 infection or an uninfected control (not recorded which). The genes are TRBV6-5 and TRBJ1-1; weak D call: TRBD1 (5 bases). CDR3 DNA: TGTGCCAGCAGCAGGGACTCTAACACTGAAGCTTTCTTT. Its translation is CASSRDSNTEAFF.